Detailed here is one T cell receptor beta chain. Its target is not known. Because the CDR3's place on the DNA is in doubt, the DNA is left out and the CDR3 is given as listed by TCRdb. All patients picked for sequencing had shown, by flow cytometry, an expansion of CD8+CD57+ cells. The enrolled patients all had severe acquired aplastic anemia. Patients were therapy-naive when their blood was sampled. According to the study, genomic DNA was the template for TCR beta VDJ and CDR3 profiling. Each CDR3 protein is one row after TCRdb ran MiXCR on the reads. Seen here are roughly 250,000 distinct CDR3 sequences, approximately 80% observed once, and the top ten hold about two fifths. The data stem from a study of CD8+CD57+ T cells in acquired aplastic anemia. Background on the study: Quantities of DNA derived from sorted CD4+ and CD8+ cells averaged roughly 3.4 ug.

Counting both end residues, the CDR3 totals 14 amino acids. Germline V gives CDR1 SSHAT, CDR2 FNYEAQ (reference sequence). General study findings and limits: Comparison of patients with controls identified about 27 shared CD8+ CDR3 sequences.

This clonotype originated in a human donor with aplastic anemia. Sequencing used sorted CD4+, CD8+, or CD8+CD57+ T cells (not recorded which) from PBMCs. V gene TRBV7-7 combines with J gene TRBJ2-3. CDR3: CASSPYSADTQYFF.